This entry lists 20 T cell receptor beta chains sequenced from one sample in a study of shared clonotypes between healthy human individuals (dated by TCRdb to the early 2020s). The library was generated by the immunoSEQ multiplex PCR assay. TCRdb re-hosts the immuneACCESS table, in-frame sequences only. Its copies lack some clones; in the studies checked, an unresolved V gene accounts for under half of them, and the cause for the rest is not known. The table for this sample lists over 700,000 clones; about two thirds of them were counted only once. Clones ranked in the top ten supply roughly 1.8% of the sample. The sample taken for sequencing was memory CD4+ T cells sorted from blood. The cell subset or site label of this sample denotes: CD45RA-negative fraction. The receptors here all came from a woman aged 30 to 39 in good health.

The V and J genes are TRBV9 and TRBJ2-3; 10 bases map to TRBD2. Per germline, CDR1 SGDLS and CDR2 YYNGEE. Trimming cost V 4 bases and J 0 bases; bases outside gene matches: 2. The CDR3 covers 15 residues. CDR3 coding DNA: TGTGCCAGCAGCATGACTAGCGGGAGCACAGATACGCAGTATTTT. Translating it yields CASSMTSGSTDTQYF.

In DNA form, the CDR3 reads TGTGCCAGCAGTTTATCATGGAGGGCCGGTGAAAAACTGTTTTTT. The encoded protein is CASSLSWRAGEKLFF. The V call is TRBV27, the J call TRBJ1-4; D gene ambiguous. The CDR3 covers 15 residues. The V end was cut by 0 bases, the J end by 7 bases, with 12 bases between. Germline V gives CDR1 MNHEY, CDR2 SMNVEV (reference sequence).

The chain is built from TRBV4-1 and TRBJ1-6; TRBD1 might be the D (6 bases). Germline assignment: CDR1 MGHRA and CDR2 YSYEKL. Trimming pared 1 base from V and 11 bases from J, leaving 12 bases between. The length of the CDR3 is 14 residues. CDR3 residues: CASSQGQEHTPLHF. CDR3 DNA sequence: TGCGCCAGCAGCCAAGGACAGGAACATACACCCCTCCACTTT.

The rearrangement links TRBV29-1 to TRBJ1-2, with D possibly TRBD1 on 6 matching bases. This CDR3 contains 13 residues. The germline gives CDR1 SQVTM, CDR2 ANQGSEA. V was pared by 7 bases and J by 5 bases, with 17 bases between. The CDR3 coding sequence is TGCAGCGCTGACCCGGACAGCGAATATGGCTACACCTTC. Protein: CSADPDSEYGYTF.

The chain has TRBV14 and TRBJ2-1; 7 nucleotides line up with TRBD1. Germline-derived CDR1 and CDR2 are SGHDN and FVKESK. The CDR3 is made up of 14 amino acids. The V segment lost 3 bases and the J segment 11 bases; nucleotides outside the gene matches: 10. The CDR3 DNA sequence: TGTGCCAGCAGCCAGAGCTATGACAGGGTCAAGCAGTTCTTC. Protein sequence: CASSQSYDRVKQFF.

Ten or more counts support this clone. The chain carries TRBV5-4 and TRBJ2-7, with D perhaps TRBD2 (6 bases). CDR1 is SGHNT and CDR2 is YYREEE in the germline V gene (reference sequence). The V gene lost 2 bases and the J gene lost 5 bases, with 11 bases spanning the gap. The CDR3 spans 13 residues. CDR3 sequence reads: CASSFRGGDEQYF. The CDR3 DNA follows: TGTGCCAGCAGCTTTCGCGGAGGGGACGAGCAGTACTTC.

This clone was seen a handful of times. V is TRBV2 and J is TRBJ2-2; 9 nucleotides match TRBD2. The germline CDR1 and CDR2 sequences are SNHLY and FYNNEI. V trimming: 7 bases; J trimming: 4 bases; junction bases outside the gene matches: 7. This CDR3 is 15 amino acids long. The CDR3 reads CASTLLTSGTGELFF. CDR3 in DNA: TGTGCCAGCACTCTTTTGACTAGCGGCACCGGGGAGCTGTTTTTT.

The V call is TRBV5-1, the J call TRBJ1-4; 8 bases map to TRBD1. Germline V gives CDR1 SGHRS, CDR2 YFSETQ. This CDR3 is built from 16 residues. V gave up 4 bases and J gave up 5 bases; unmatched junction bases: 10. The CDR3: CASSAGTGGKNEKLFF. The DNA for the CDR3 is TGCGCCAGCAGCGCCGGGACAGGCGGAAAAAATGAAAAACTGTTTTTT.

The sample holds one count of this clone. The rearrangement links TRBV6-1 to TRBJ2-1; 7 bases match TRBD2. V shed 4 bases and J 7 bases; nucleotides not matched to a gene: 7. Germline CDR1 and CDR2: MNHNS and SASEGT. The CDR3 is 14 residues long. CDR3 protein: CASSVQGGRNEQFF. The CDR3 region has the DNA TGTGCCAGCAGTGTGCAGGGCGGGAGAAATGAGCAGTTCTTC.

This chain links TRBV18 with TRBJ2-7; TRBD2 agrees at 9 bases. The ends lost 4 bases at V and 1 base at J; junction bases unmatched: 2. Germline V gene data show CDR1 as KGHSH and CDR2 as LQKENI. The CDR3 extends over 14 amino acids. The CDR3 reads CASSQTSGSYEQYF. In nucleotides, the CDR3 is TGTGCCAGCTCACAGACTAGCGGTTCCTACGAGCAGTACTTC.

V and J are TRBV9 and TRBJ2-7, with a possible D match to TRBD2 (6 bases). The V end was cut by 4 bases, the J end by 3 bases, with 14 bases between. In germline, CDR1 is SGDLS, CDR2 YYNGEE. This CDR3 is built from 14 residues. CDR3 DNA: TGTGCCAGCAGCAGGACGGCGGGGAGCTACGAGCAGTACTTC. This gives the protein CASSRTAGSYEQYF.

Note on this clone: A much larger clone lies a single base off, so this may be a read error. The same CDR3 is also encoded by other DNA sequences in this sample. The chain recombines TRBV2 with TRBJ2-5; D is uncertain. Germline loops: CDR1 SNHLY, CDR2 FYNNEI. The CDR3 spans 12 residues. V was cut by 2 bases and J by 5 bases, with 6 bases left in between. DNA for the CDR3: TGTGCCAGCAGTGAACGTCGGGAGACCCAGTACTTC. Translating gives CASSERRETQYF.

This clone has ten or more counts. The CDR3 DNA reads TGTGCCAGCAGCGGGGGGACAGCAACTAATGAAAAACTGTTTTTT. Residues: CASSGGTATNEKLFF. This chain uses TRBV7-6 with TRBJ1-4; TRBD1 matches at 7 bases. Germline CDR1 reads SGHVS; CDR2 reads FNYEAQ. The CDR3 sequence is 15 residues long. V shed 5 bases and J 0 bases; nucleotides not matched to a gene: 3.

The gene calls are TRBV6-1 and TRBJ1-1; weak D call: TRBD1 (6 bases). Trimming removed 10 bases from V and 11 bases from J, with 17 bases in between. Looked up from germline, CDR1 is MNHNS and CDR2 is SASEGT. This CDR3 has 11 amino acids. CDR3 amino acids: CATLRNRDAFF. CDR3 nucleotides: TGTGCCACTCTCCGGAACAGGGACGCTTTCTTT.

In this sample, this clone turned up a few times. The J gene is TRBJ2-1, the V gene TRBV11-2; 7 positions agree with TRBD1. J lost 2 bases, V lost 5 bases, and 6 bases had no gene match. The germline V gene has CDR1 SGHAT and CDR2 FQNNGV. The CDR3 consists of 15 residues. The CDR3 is CASSPQGETYNEQFF. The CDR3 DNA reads TGTGCCAGCAGCCCCCAGGGGGAGACCTACAATGAGCAGTTCTTC.

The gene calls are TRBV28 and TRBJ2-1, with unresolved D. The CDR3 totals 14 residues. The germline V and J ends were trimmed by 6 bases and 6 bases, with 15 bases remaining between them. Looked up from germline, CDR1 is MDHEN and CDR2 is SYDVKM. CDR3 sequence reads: CASSRLGLPNEQFF. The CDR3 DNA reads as TGTGCCAGCAGCCGGTTGGGGTTGCCCAATGAGCAGTTCTTC.

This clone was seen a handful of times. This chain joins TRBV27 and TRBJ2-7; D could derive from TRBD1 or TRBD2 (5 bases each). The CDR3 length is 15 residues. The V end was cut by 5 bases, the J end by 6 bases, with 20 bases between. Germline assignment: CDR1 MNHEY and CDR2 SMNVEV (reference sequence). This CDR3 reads CASSRPGTQQGEQYF. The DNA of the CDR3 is TGTGCCAGCAGTCGACCCGGGACCCAGCAGGGCGAGCAGTACTTC.

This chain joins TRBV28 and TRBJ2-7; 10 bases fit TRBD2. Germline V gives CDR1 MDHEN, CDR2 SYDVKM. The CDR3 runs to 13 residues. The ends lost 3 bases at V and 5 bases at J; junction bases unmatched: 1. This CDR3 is CASSFGTSDEQYF. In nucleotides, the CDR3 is TGTGCCAGCAGTTTTGGGACTAGCGACGAGCAGTACTTC.

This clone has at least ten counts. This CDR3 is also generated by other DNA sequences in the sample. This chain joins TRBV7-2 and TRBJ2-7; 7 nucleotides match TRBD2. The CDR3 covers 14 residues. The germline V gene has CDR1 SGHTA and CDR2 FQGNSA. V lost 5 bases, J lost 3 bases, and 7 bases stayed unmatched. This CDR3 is CASSPQRDSYEQYF. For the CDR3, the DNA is TGTGCCAGCAGCCCTCAGCGGGATAGCTACGAGCAGTACTTC.

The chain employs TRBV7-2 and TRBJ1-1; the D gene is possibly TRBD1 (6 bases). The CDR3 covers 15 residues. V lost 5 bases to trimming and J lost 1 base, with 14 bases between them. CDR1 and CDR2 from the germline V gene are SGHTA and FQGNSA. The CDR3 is CASSITGTPNTEAFF. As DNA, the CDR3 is TGTGCCAGCAGCATAACCGGGACACCGAACACTGAAGCTTTCTTT.